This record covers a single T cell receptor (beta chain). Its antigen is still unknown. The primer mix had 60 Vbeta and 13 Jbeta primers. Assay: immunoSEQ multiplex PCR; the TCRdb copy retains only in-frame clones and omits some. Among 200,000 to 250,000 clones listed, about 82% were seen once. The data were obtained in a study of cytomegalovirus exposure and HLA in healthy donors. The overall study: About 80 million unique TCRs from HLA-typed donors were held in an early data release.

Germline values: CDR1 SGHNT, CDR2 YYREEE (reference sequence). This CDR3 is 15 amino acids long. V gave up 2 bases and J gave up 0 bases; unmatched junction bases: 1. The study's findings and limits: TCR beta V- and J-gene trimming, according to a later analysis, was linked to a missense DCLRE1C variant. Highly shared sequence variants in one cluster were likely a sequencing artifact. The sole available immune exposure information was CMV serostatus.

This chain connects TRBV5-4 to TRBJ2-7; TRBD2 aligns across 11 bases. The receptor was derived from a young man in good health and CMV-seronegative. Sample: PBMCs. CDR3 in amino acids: CASSLGLAGSYEQYF. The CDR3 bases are TGTGCCAGCAGCTTAGGACTAGCGGGCTCCTACGAGCAGTACTTC.